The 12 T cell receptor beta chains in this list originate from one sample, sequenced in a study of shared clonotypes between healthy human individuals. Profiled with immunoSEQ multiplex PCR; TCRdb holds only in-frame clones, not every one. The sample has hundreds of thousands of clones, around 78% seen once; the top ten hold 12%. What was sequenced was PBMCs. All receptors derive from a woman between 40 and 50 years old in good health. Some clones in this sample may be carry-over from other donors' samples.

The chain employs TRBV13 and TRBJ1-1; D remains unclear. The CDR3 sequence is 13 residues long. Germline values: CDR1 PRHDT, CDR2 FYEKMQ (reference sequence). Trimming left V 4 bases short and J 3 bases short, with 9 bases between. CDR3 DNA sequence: TGTGCCAGCAGCTGGGCCCAGGACACTGAAGCTTTCTTT. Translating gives CASSWAQDTEAFF.

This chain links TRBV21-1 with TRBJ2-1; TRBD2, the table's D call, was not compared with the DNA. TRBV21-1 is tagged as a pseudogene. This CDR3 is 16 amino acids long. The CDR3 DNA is TGTGCCAGCAGCAAACCCCTAGCGGGAGACTACAATGAGCAGTTCTTC. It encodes CASSKPLAGDYNEQFF.

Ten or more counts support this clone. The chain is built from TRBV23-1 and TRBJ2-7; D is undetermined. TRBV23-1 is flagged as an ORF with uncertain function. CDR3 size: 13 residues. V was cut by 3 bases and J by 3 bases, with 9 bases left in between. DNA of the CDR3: TGCGCCAGCAGTCATCACAATTTCTACGAGCAGTACTTC. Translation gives CASSHHNFYEQYF.

This CDR3 is CASSLFGVGYEQYF. The CDR3 DNA reads TGTGCCAGCAGTTTATTCGGGGTGGGCTACGAGCAGTACTTC. The chain uses TRBV28 and TRBJ2-7; tentative D call: TRBD2 (5 bases). CDR1 and CDR2 (germline): MDHEN, SYDVKM. The CDR3 contains 14 residues. Between the trimmed V and J ends, which lost 1 base and 3 bases, there was a span of 10 bases.

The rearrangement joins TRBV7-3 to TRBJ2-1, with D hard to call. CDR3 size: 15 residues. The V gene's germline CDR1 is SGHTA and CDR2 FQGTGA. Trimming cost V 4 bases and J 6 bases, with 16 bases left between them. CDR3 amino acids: CASSSRHTAINEQFF. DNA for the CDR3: TGTGCCAGCAGCTCTCGGCATACGGCAATCAATGAGCAGTTCTTC.

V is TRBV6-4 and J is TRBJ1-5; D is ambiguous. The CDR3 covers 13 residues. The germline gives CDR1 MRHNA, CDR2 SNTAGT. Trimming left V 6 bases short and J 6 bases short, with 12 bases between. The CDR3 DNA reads TGTGCCAGCAGCCCCGAAGTTGGTCAGCCCCAGCATTTT. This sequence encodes CASSPEVGQPQHF.

CDR3 protein: CASSAGLEDEQFF. The CDR3 bases are TGTGCCAGCTCGGCGGGGCTGGAGGATGAGCAGTTCTTC. This chain joins TRBV18 and TRBJ2-1; possible D gene TRBD2, 6 bases. The CDR3 consists of 13 residues. Germline loops: CDR1 KGHSH, CDR2 LQKENI. V lost 6 bases and J 8 bases, leaving 14 bases between the germline ends.

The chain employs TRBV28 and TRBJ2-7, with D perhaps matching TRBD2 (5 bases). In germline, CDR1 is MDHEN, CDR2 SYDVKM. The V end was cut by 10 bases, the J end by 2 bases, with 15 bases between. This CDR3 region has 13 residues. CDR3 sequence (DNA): TGTGCCATCGGGAACTCTCCAACCTACGAGCAGTACTTC. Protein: CAIGNSPTYEQYF.

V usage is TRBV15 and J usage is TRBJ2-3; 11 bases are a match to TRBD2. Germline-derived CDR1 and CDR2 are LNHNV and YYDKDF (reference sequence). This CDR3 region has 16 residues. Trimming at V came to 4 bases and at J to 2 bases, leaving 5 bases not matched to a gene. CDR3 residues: CATSIGTSGLTDTQYF. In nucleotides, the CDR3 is TGTGCCACCAGCATCGGGACTAGCGGTCTCACAGATACGCAGTATTTT. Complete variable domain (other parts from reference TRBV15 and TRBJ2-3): DAMVIQNPRYQVTQFGKPVTLSCSQTLNHNVMYWYQQKSSQAPKLLFHYYDKDFNNEADTPDNFQSRRPNTSFCFLDIRSPGLGDTAMYLCATSIGTSGLTDTQYFGPGTRLTVL.

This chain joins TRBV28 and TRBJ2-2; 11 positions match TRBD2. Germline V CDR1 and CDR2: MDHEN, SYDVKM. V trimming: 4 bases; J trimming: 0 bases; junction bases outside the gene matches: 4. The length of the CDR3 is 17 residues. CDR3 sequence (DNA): TGTGCCAGCAGTTCGGGGACTAGCGGCTCGAACACCGGGGAGCTGTTTTTT. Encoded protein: CASSSGTSGSNTGELFF.

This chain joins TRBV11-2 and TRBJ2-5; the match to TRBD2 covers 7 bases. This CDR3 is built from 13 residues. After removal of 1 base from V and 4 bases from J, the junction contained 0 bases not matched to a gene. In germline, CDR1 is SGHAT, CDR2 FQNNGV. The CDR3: CASSLGGGETQYF. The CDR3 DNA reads TGTGCCAGCAGCTTAGGCGGGGGAGAGACCCAGTACTTC.

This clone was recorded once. This CDR3 is CAWRWKGSNQPQHF. The CDR3 DNA follows: TGTGCCTGGAGGTGGAAAGGGTCTAATCAGCCCCAGCATTTT. This chain connects TRBV30 to TRBJ1-5; D is ambiguous. The germline V gene encodes CDR1 GTSNPN and CDR2 SVGIG (reference sequence). Trimming cost V 3 bases and J 4 bases, with 13 bases left between them. CDR3 length: 14 residues.